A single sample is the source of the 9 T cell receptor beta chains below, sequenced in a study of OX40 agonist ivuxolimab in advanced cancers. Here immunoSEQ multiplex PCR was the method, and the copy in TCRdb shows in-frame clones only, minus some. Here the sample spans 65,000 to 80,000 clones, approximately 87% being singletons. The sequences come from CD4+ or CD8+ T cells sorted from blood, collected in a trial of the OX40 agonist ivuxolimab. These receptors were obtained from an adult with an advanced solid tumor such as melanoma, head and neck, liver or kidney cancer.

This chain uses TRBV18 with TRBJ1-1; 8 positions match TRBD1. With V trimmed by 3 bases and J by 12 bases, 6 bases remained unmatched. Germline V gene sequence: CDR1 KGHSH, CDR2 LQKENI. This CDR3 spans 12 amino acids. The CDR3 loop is CASSPRDRSTFF. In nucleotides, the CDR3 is TGTGCCAGCTCACCCCGGGACAGGTCGACTTTCTTT.

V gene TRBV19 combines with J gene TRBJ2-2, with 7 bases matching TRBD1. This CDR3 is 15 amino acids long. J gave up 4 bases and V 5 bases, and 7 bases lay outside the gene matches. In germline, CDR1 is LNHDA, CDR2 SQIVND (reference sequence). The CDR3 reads CASSRDRDGTGELFF. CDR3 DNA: TGTGCCAGTAGTCGCGACAGGGACGGCACCGGGGAGCTGTTTTTT.

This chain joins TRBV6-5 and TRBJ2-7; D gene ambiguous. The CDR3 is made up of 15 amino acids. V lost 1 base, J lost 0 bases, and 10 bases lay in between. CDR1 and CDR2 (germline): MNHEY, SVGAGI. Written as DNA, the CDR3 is TGTGCCAGCAGTTACTTGGCTTCCCCCTCCTACGAGCAGTACTTC. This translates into CASSYLASPSYEQYF.

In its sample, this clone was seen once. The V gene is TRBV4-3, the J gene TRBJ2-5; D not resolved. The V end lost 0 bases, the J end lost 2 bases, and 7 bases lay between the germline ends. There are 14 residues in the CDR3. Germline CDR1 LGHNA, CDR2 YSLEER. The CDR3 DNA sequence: TGCGCCAGCAGCCAAGATAGGCAGCAAGAGACCCAGTACTTC. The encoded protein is CASSQDRQQETQYF.

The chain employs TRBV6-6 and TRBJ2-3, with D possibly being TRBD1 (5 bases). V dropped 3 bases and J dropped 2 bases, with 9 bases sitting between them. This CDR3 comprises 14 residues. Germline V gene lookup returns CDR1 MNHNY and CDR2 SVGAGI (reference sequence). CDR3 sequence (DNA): TGTGCCAGCAGTTATGACAGACCCACAGATACGCAGTATTTT. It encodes CASSYDRPTDTQYF.

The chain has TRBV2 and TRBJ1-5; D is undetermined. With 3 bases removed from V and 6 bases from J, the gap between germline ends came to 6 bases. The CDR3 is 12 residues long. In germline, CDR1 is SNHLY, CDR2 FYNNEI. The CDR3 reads CASSEGGQPQHF. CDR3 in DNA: TGTGCCAGCAGTGAGGGTGGTCAGCCCCAGCATTTT.

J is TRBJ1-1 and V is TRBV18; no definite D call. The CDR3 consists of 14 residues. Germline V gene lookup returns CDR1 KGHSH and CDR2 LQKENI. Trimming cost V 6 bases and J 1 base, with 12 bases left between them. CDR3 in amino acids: CASSWSSTNTEAFF. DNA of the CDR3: TGTGCCAGCTCCTGGAGTAGCACGAACACTGAAGCTTTCTTT.

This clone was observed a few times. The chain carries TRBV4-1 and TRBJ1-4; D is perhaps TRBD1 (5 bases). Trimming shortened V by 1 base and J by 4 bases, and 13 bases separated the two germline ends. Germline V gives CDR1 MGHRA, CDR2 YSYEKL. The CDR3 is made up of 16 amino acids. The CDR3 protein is CASSQAYRTLNEKLFF. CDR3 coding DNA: TGCGCCAGCAGCCAAGCATACAGGACCCTTAATGAAAAACTGTTTTTT.

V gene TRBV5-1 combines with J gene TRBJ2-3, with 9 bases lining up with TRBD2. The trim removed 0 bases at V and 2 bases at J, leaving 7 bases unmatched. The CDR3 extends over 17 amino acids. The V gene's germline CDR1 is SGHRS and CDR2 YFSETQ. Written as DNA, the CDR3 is TGCGCCAGCAGCTTGGGGTACTCTAGCGGGGCCACAGATACGCAGTATTTT. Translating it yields CASSLGYSSGATDTQYF. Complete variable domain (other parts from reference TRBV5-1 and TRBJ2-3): KAGVTQTPRYLIKTRGQQVTLSCSPISGHRSVSWYQQTPGQGLQFLFEYFSETQRNKGNFPGRFSGRQFSNSRSEMNVSTLELGDSALYLCASSLGYSSGATDTQYFGPGTRLTVL.